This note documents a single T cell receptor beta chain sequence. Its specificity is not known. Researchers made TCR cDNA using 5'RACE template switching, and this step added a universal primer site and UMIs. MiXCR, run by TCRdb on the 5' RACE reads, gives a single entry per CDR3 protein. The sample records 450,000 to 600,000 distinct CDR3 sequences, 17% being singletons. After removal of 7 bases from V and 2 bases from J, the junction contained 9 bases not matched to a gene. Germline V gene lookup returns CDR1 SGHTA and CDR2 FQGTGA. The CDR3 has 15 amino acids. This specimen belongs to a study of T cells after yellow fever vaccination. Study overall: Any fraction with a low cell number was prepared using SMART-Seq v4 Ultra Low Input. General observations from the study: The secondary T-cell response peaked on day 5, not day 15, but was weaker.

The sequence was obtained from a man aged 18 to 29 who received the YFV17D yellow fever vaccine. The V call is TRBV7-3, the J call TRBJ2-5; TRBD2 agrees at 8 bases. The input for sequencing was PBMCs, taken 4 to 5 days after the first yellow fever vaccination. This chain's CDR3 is CASTDERGPQETQYF. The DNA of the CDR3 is TGTGCCAGCACCGACGAGCGGGGGCCACAAGAGACCCAGTACTTC.